The table lists the clone carrying this T cell receptor (beta chain) with many counts. The antigen remains undetermined. The data derive from a study of CD8+ T cells in alopecia areata. Study-level findings and limits: Clarity of TCR sharing across patients fell short of that in mice, possibly HLA-related.

Documented treatment: oral pan-JAK inhibitor, 5-10 mg twice daily. Researchers picked out CD4+ and CD8+ T cells from PBMCs by sorting. Sequencing templates came from extracted RNA that was reverse transcribed into cDNA. Method: immunoSEQ multiplex PCR; TCRdb's copy keeps in-frame clones and lacks some. This sample carries about 110,000 clones, less than 75% of them seen once, and the ten largest clones take 12%. Germline CDR1 is SGHTA and CDR2 is FQGNSA. The V end was cut by 5 bases, the J end by 2 bases, with 15 bases between. The length of the CDR3 is 15 residues. The gene calls are TRBV7-2 and TRBJ1-2; D not resolved. The source of this sequence is a human donor with alopecia areata. Sequenced material: CD8+ T cells sorted from blood, taken at week 24, from a patient treated with tofacitinib. CDR3 residues: CASSLLFGGNYGYTF. CDR3 DNA sequence: TGTGCCAGCAGCCTCCTTTTTGGAGGGAACTATGGCTACACCTTC.